The count of the clone carrying this T cell receptor beta chain is one. Produced via immunoSEQ multiplex PCR; TCRdb's table is partial and in-frame only. The table has some 150,000 clones, approximately 85% seen once; the top ten hold 7.5% to 8%. The sample originates from a study of blood T cell repertoires in COVID-19. Trimming left V 3 bases short and J 5 bases short, with 13 bases between. The CDR3 loop spans 14 amino acids. From germline, CDR1 is SGHAT and CDR2 FQNNGV. The TCR originated in a man aged 35-49 years who had recovered from COVID-19. Sample: peripheral blood. The chain carries TRBV11-2 and TRBJ2-5, with D possibly TRBD2 on 5 matching bases. The CDR3 reads CASSFISSAETQYF. The CDR3 DNA is TGTGCCAGCAGCTTCATAAGTAGCGCGGAGACCCAGTACTTC. Drawing the rest from reference TRBV11-2 and TRBJ2-5, the complete variable domain is EAGVAQSPRYKIIEKRQSVAFWCNPISGHATLYWYQQILGQGPKLLIQFQNNGVVDDSQLPKDRFSAERLKGVDSTLKIQPAKLEDSAVYLCASSFISSAETQYFGPGTRLLVL.